These 18 T cell receptor beta chains originate from one sample sequenced in a study of T cell responses to AZD1222 COVID-19 vaccine. Produced via immunoSEQ multiplex PCR; TCRdb's table is partial and in-frame only. Counted here are about 15,000 clones, about 80% occurring once; the ten biggest clones make up more than 13%. The input for sequencing was peripheral blood, taken 28 days after the second AZD1222 dose. These TCRs come from an adult who received the AZD1222 COVID-19 vaccine.

This clone was seen just once. V and J are TRBV6-6 and TRBJ2-1; D is ambiguous. Trimming cost V 4 bases and J 2 bases, with 9 bases left between them. Germline V gene sequence: CDR1 MNHNY, CDR2 SVGAGI (reference sequence). This CDR3 is built from 14 residues. Here the CDR3 reads CASSFTGPYNEQFF. DNA for the CDR3: TGTGCCAGCAGTTTTACCGGGCCCTACAATGAGCAGTTCTTC.

This clone turned up a few times. In DNA, the CDR3 is TGTGCCAGCAGTTACCGGGACAGGGGGCGTCGTCAGCCCCAGCATTTT. Translating it yields CASSYRDRGRRQPQHF. V gene TRBV6-2 or TRBV6-3 combines with J gene TRBJ1-5; 12 positions match TRBD1. J lost 6 bases, V lost 2 bases, and 5 bases had no gene match. The germline V gene encodes CDR1 MNHEY and CDR2 SVGEGT. The CDR3 contains 16 residues.

The rearrangement links TRBV2 to TRBJ2-2, with D perhaps being TRBD1 or TRBD2 (6 bases each). Germline lookup yields CDR1 SNHLY and CDR2 FYNNEI. Between the trimmed V and J ends, which lost 6 bases and 4 bases, there was a span of 12 bases. This CDR3 spans 14 amino acids. The CDR3 sequence: CASRRGEATGELFF. The CDR3, as DNA: TGTGCCAGCAGGAGGGGGGAGGCCACCGGGGAGCTGTTTTTT.

The CDR3 DNA follows: TGTGCCAGCAGCAAAGGAGGAAATAACTATGGCTACACCTTC. Translating it yields CASSKGGNNYGYTF. The chain carries TRBV21-1 and TRBJ1-2. TRBV21-1 is a recognized pseudogene. This CDR3 has 14 residues.

This clone was observed a single time. This chain links TRBV28 with TRBJ1-5, with a tentative D call TRBD1 (6 bases). CDR3 size: 15 residues. Germline V CDR1 and CDR2: MDHEN, SYDVKM. Trimming removed 7 bases at V and 2 bases at J, with 15 bases between. CDR3 sequence: CASILGGAGNQPQHF. DNA for the CDR3: TGTGCCAGCATCCTAGGGGGGGCTGGCAATCAGCCCCAGCATTTT.

In its sample, this clone was seen a few times. The V call is TRBV7-9, the J call TRBJ2-7; 7 bases line up with TRBD1. Germline CDR1 and CDR2: SEHNR and FQNEAQ (reference sequence). The CDR3 consists of 15 residues. After removal of 4 bases from V and 7 bases from J, the junction contained 13 bases not matched to a gene. The CDR3 nucleotides read TGTGCCAGCAGCTCGACGGGACAGAGCGTTGGGGAGCAGTACTTC. Translated, it gives CASSSTGQSVGEQYF.

There are a few counts of this clone. The genes are TRBV5-1 and TRBJ1-1, with D possibly being TRBD1 (6 bases). Germline-derived CDR1 and CDR2 are SGHRS and YFSETQ. The ends were cut back, 6 bases at V and 1 base at J, with 10 bases in the middle. The CDR3 covers 13 residues. The DNA for the CDR3 is TGCGCCAGCATCGGGGGGGCGAACACTGAAGCTTTCTTT. It is translated as CASIGGANTEAFF.

The chain is built from TRBV12-5 and TRBJ1-5; TRBD1 agrees at 9 bases. The CDR3 contains 16 residues. V dropped 3 bases and J dropped 3; count of bases not matched to a gene: 6. From germline, CDR1 is LGHNT and CDR2 FRNRAP. CDR3 nucleotides: TGTGCTAGTGGTTTCCCCGACAGGGGGGACAATCAGCCCCAGCATTTT. Residues: CASGFPDRGDNQPQHF. The full variable domain, completed using reference TRBV12-5 and TRBJ1-5, is DARVTQTPRHKVTEMGQEVTMRCQPILGHNTVFWYRQTMMQGLELLAYFRNRAPLDDSGMPKDRFSAEMPDATLATLKIQPSEPRDSAVYFCASGFPDRGDNQPQHFGDGTRLSIL.

The chain has TRBV15 and TRBJ2-7, with TRBD1 as a possible D gene (6 bases). Germline V CDR1 and CDR2: LNHNV, YYDKDF (reference sequence). CDR3 length equals 16 residues. The V end was cut by 0 bases, the J end by 4 bases, with 16 bases between. The CDR3 region is CATSRDGDRSSYEQYF. As DNA, the CDR3 is TGTGCCACCAGCAGAGATGGAGACAGGAGCTCTTACGAGCAGTACTTC.

V gene TRBV3-1 (or the pseudogene TRBV3-2) combines with J gene TRBJ1-4, with a possible D match to TRBD1 (5 bases). CDR1 is LGHDT and CDR2 is YNNKEL in the germline V gene (reference sequence). V lost 8 bases, J lost 0 bases, and 16 bases lay in between. The CDR3 totals 16 residues. The CDR3 sequence is CASQPQTRATNEKLFF. The CDR3, as DNA: TGTGCCAGCCAGCCTCAAACCAGGGCAACTAATGAAAAACTGTTTTTT.

CDR3 in amino acids: CASTRGLRVNEQFF. Written as DNA, the CDR3 is TGTGCCAGCACCAGGGGGCTTCGGGTCAATGAGCAGTTCTTC. The chain has TRBV2 and TRBJ2-1, with TRBD1 identical over 8 bases. The ends lost 7 bases at V and 6 bases at J; junction bases unmatched: 8. The CDR3 is 14 residues long. Germline V lookup: CDR1 SNHLY, CDR2 FYNNEI.

This clone was counted between two and nine times. The CDR3 DNA is TGTGCCAGCAGTTTAAATAGGGGAAGAGAAGCTTTCTTT. Translating it yields CASSLNRGREAFF. This chain joins TRBV12-3 or TRBV12-4 and TRBJ1-1, with D maybe TRBD1 (5 bases). Trimming removed 2 bases at V and 8 bases at J, with 12 bases between. The CDR3 covers 13 residues.

This clone was detected once. The V call is TRBV6-2 or TRBV6-3, the J call TRBJ2-1; 13 bases match TRBD2. Germline-derived CDR1 and CDR2 are MNHEY and SVGEGT. CDR3 length: 15 amino acids. The V gene end was trimmed by 4 bases and the J gene end by 7 bases; junction bases not matched to a gene: 4. The CDR3 DNA reads as TGTGCCAGCAGTTTCACTAGCGGGGGGGTGAATGAGCAGTTCTTC. Translation gives CASSFTSGGVNEQFF.

The rearrangement joins TRBV5-5 to TRBJ1-3; no clear D gene. The CDR3 has 16 residues. Germline V CDR1 and CDR2: SGHKS, YYEKEE (reference sequence). V was cut by 2 bases and J by 0 bases, with 12 bases left in between. The CDR3 spells CASSFLAVSSGNTIYF. The CDR3 nucleotides are TGTGCCAGCAGCTTCTTGGCCGTCAGCTCTGGAAACACCATATATTTT.

The chain recombines TRBV7-2 with TRBJ1-1, with a weak D call TRBD1 (6 bases). Trimming pared 0 bases from V and 9 bases from J, leaving 14 bases between. Germline V gene lookup returns CDR1 SGHTA and CDR2 FQGNSA. CDR3 size: 14 residues. The CDR3 here is CASSLASQGHQAFF. The CDR3 DNA sequence: TGTGCCAGCAGCTTAGCTTCCCAGGGACATCAAGCTTTCTTT.

The V call is TRBV19, the J call TRBJ1-1; D is uncertain. Germline CDR1 is LNHDA and CDR2 is SQIVND (reference sequence). The CDR3 totals 13 residues. The ends were cut back, 1 base at V and 0 bases at J, with 3 bases in the middle. In DNA, the CDR3 is TGTGCCAGTAGTATAGCTCTGAACACTGAAGCTTTCTTT. Translated, it gives CASSIALNTEAFF.

This chain uses TRBV11-2 with TRBJ2-7, with 8 bases lining up with TRBD2. The CDR3 has 14 residues. The V segment lost 3 bases and the J segment 4 bases; nucleotides outside the gene matches: 5. Germline CDR1 and CDR2: SGHAT and FQNNGV. CDR3 sequence: CASSFAGGPYEQYF. The CDR3 nucleotides read TGTGCCAGCAGCTTTGCGGGGGGACCTTACGAGCAGTACTTC. The full variable domain, rest sourced from reference TRBV11-2 and TRBJ2-7, is EAGVAQSPRYKIIEKRQSVAFWCNPISGHATLYWYQQILGQGPKLLIQFQNNGVVDDSQLPKDRFSAERLKGVDSTLKIQPAKLEDSAVYLCASSFAGGPYEQYFGPGTRLTVT.

The V call is TRBV7-6, the J call TRBJ1-5; the match to TRBD1 covers 10 bases. Germline lookup yields CDR1 SGHVS and CDR2 FNYEAQ. With 5 bases clipped from V and 5 bases from J, the junction kept 6 bases outside the gene matches. CDR3 length equals 15 residues. CDR3 coding DNA: TGTGCCAGCAGCCCTGGGACAGGGGCCGATCAGCCCCAGCATTTT. The encoded protein is CASSPGTGADQPQHF.